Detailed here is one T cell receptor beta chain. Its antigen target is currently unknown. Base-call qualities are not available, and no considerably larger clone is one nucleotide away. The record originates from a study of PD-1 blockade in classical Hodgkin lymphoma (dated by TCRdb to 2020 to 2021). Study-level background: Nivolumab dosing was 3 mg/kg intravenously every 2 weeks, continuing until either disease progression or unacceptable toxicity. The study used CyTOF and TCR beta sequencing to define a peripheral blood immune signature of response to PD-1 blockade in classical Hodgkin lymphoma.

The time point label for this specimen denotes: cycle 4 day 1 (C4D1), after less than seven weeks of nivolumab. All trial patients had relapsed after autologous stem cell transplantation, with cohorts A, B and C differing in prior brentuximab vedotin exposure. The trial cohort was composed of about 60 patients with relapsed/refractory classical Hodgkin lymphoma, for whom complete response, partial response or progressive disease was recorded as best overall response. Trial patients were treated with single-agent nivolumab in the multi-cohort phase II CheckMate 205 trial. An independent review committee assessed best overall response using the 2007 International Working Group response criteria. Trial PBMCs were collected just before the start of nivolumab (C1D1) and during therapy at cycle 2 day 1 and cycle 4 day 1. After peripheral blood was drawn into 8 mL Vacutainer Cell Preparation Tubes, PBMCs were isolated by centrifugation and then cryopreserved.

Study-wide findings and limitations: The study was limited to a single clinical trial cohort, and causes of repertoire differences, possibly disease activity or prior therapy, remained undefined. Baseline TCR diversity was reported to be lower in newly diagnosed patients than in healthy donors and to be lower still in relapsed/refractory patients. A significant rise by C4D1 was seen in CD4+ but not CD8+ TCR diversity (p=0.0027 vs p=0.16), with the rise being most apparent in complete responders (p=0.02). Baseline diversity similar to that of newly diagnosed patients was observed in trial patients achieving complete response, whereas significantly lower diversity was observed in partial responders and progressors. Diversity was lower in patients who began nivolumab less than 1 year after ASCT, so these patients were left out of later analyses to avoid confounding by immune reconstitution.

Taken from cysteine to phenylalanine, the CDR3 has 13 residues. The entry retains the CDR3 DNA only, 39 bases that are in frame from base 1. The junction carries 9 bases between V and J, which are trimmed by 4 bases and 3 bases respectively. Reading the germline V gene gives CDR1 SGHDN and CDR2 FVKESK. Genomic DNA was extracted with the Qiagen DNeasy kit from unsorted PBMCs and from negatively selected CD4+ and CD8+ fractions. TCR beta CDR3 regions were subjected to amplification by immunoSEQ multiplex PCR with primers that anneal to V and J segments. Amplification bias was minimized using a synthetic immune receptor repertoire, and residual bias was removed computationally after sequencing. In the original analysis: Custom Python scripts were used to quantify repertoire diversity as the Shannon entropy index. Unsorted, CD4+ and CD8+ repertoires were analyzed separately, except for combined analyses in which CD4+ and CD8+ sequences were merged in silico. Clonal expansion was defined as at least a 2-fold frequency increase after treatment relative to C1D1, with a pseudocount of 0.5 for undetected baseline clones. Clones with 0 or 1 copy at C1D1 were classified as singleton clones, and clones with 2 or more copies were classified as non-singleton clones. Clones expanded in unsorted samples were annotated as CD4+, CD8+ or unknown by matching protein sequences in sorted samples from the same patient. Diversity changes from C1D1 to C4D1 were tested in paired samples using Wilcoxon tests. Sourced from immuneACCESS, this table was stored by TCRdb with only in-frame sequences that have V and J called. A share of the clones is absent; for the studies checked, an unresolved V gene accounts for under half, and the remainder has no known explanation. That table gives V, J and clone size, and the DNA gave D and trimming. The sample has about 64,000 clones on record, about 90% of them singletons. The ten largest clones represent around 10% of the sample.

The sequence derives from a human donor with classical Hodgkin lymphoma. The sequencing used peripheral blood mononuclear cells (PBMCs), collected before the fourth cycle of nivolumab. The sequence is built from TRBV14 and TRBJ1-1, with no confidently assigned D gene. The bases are TGTGCCAGCAGCCGTGGACTGGACACTGAAGCTTTCTTT. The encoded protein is CASSRGLDTEAFF. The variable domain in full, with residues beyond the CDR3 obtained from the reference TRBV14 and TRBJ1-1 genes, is EAGVTQFPSHSVIEKGQTVTLRCDPISGHDNLYWYRRVMGKEIKFLLHFVKESKQDESGMPNNRFLAERTGGTYSTLKVQPAELEDSGVYFCASSRGLDTEAFFGQGTRLTVV.